This T cell receptor beta chain comes out of a study of CD8 T cells in ankylosing spondylitis. Germline CDR1 reads LGHNA; CDR2 reads YSLEER. The CDR3 contains 15 residues. J lost 3 bases, V lost 2 bases, and 4 bases had no gene match. Whole-study results and caveats: With a CD8+ phenotype, disease-linked clones were relatively rare in peripheral blood. Within ankylosing spondylitis blood, a TCR beta motif made up of under 10 highly homologous variants appeared to be characteristic.

This clonotype has only a few counts. Its antigen is as yet unknown. TCRdb used MiXCR to reprocess the 5' RACE reads, holding one entry per CDR3 protein. Here the sample spans 130,000 to 150,000 distinct CDR3 sequences, approximately 8.4% being singletons. V usage is TRBV4-3 and J usage is TRBJ1-2, with 9 nucleotides matching TRBD1. This TCR was sampled from a male donor with ankylosing spondylitis. Sequences were obtained from synovial fluid, either unsorted or a sorted T cell fraction (not recorded which). The CDR3 is CASSQLGQGDYGYTF. In DNA, the CDR3 is TGCGCCAGCAGCCAATTGGGACAGGGTGACTATGGCTACACCTTC.